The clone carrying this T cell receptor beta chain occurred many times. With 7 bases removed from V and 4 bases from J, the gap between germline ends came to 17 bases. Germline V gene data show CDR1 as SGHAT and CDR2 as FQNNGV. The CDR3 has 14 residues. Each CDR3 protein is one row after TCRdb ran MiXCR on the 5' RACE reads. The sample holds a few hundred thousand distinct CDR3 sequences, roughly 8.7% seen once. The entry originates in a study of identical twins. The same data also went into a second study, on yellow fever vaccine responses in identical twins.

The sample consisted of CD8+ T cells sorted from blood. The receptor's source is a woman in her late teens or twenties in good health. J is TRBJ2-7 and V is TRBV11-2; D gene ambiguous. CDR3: CASNQVGAVYEQYF. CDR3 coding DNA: TGTGCCAGCAACCAAGTAGGCGCAGTTTACGAGCAGTACTTC.